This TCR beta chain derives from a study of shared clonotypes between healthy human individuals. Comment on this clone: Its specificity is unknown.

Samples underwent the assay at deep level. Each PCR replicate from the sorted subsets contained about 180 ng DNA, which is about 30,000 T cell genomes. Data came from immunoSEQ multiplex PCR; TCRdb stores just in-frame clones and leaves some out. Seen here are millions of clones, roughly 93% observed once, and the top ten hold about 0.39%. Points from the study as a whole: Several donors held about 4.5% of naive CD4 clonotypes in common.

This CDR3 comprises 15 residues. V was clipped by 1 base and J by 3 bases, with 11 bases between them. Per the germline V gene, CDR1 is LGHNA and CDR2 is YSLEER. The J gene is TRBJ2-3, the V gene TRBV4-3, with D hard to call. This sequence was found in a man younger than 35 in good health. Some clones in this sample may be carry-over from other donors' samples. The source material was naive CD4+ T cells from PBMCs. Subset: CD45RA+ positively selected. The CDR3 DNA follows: TGCGCCAGCAGCCAAGGTAGGAGTAGGACAGATACGCAGTATTTT. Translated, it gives CASSQGRSRTDTQYF.